This T cell receptor (beta chain) derives from a study of shared clonotypes between healthy human individuals. Turning to the study itself: Each donor's CD4 naive and CD4 memory cells filled three plates apiece, CD8 naive two, and CD8 memory one.

This table comes from immunoSEQ multiplex PCR, and its TCRdb copy is limited to in-frame clones, with some not included. The table shows about 1,800,000 clones, with 85% to 95% occurring only once. Naivety among CD8 cells was defined by CD45RO negativity and positive CCR7 selection, thereby excluding terminally differentiated effector memory CD45RA+ cells. General study points: Incomplete sequencing of sorted subsets was indicated by rarefaction despite large depth. Expectations were that clonotype sharing among donors would be affected by sequencing depth. A handful of donors had around 5.5% of their naive CD4 clonotypes in common.

Turning to this clone: No antigen is known for it. The same CDR3 also results from other DNA sequences found in this sample.

Germline V gene sequence: CDR1 SGHAT, CDR2 FQNNGV. There are 15 residues in the CDR3. V was clipped by 5 bases and J by 0 bases; unmatched bases: 2. Sequencing used naive CD8+ T cells sorted from blood. This receptor was identified in a man aged 18 to 29 in good health. The chain employs TRBV11-2 and TRBJ2-7, with 12 bases fitting TRBD2. CDR3 in DNA: TGTGCCAGCAGCCTGGGACTAGCGGGCTCCTACGAGCAGTACTTC. This encodes CASSLGLAGSYEQYF.